This T cell receptor (beta chain) was identified in a study of cytomegalovirus exposure and HLA in healthy donors. Study-wide results and caveats: A previous analysis found most TCR beta V segments productive roughly 87% or roughly 30% of the time. When presence/absence was analysed, sequencing depth was taken to be roughly uniform across donors. A later analysis found most CMV-associated TCR beta chains apparently HLA-restricted.

Turning to this clone: No antigen is known for it.

PCR was performed using 60 Vbeta and 13 Jbeta primers. Original processing notes: Per a later analysis, the number of unique TCR beta chains was approximately 80 million, of which about 10 million were shared. TCRdb keeps only in-frame clones here, not all; method: immunoSEQ multiplex PCR. V and J calls and clone size are given by that table; D and trimming were obtained from the DNA. The sample contains 150,000 to 200,000 clones, around 80% of which appear only once. The germline V gene has CDR1 MGHRA and CDR2 YSYEKL. This CDR3 has 15 residues. Trimming took 0 bases from V and 11 from J, leaving 20 bases between them.

This chain uses TRBV4-1 with TRBJ2-7, with unresolved D. The sequencing input was PBMCs. The TCR originated in a male donor in good health and CMV-seronegative. The CDR3 sequence is CASSQDPQVGVREYF. The DNA for the CDR3 is TGCGCCAGCAGCCAAGACCCCCAAGTCGGAGTACGTGAGTACTTC.